This T cell receptor beta chain is drawn from a study of cytomegalovirus exposure and HLA in healthy donors. Findings of the study overall: In vitro confirmation showed a few CMV-associated chains to be CMV antigen specific. The finding came from a later analysis; first-cohort TCR clusters tended to co-occur in the roughly 120 validation repertoires. Whilst most TCR sequences proved rare, a subset of public TCRs occurred across many donors.

The study drew the donors from its approximately 110-subject validation cohort, separate from the roughly 700-subject first cohort. The CDR3 covers 15 residues. V lost 0 bases to trimming and J lost 5 bases, with 10 bases between them. Germline V lookup: CDR1 SGHVS, CDR2 FQNEAQ. Sequencing used immunoSEQ multiplex PCR; TCRdb keeps in-frame clones, though not all of them. Counted here are 65,000 to 80,000 clones, around 95% occurring once; the ten biggest clones make up 1.5% to 2%. In the case of this clone: The antigen is unknown.

V usage is TRBV7-8 and J usage is TRBJ2-2; perhaps TRBD1 as D (6 bases). The receptor was isolated from a woman between 18 and 29 years old in good health and CMV-seropositive. The sequencing sample was made of PBMCs. CDR3: CASSLAGARTGELFF. The CDR3 region has the DNA TGTGCCAGCAGCTTAGCGGGGGCGCGGACCGGGGAGCTGTTTTTT.